This T cell receptor (beta chain) was found in a study of T cells in Graves' hyperthyroidism and ophthalmopathy (dated 2019 in TCRdb). About the full investigation: Peripheral blood was sampled at the time of initial diagnosis, prior to any treatment. To identify distinguishing TCR V-J signatures, a discovery cohort of 90 to 100 patients was used, comprising fewer than 45 with Graves' ophthalmopathy and 57 with stable Graves' hyperthyroidism. An independent validation cohort of some 18 hyperthyroidism patients and about 15 patients who later progressed to ophthalmopathy tested prospective prediction of ophthalmopathy. The roughly 90 discovery patients were divided at random into training and test sets in a 7:3 ratio. In addition, the study compared T-cell repertoires in thyroid tissue and in blood from roughly six Graves' hyperthyroidism patients. Once sampling was done, hyperthyroidism patients were given methimazole at a starting dose of 30 mg daily, whereas ophthalmopathy patients were given high-dose intravenous methylprednisolone. The paper reports TCR Vbeta CDR3 sequencing of some 140 peripheral blood samples: around 41 ophthalmopathy, under 80 hyperthyroidism and 17 progressor patients. Overall study results and their limits: During validation, the model predicted progression to ophthalmopathy a median of about 5.9 months ahead of onset, with more than 60% sensitivity and 72% to 80% specificity. Most expanded thyroid clonotypes (frequency above 0.001) were also detected in blood, suggesting blood repertoires may reflect thyroid immune responses. A model built on a 13 V-J signature distinguished ophthalmopathy from stable hyperthyroidism, reaching 85% to 90% sensitivity and 81% to 83% specificity in cross-validation and 80%/75% in testing. Sample size was not statistically predetermined, and investigators were not blinded to group allocation.

This clonotype was recorded many times. Its antigen target is currently unknown. No much larger clone is present one base from it, and per-base qualities are unavailable. Amplification of TCR beta CDR3 regions was carried out from RNA transcripts. For the first round of RT-PCR on the TCR CDR3, the HTBI primer set was used together with the Qiagen OneStep RT-PCR kit. The libraries were constructed in a second round of multiplex PCR and then size-selected and purified. Sequencing of the libraries was done on an Illumina HiSeq2000 using paired-end 100 bp reads. The study's processing was this. SOAPnuke was used to process the raw data, removing reads that contained adapters or uncalled bases, had a mean Phred below 15, or lacked an exact match to the constant primer or identifier. COPE v1.2.5 was used to merge the high-quality paired reads, and each unique nucleotide sequence was defined as a clonotype. MiTCR v1.1 was used to align clonotypes to the IMGT TRBV, TRBD and TRBJ reference segments. Analysis was restricted to V-J combinations with a frequency above 0.0001, which covered about 99% of repertoires. The TCS score was defined as F50 (clonal expansion) divided by E x V (chaos), with BLOSUM62-based TCRdist calculated between CDR3 peptides within each V-J. Welch's t-statistics and random forest reduced around 510 V-J features to fewer than 15, which were used in a naive Bayes classifier (R e1071). Clones were called with MiXCR by TCRdb after fastp trimmed the public reads at Q25, and only in-frame beta chains were retained. When rows share a CDR3 protein, they turn into one entry using the most common DNA and genes. For this entry, the V and J calls and clone size follow TCRdb and not the study's own pipeline. A total of under 400,000 distinct CDR3 sequences appear in this sample, around 18% of them only once. Together, the top ten hold roughly 16% of the sample.

In the ophthalmopathy patients, disease was moderately to severely active, with a Clinical Activity Score of 3 or more, a NOSPECS grade of 4 or more, and a duration of less than 3 months. Any patient with an uncontrolled infection, another autoimmune disease, pregnancy or lactation was excluded. Diagnoses were based on clinical symptoms, serum thyroxine and TRAb, thyroid ultrasound and orbital computed tomography. Ficoll-Paque density gradient centrifugation was used to isolate PBMCs from about 10 ml of fresh peripheral blood. Total RNA was extracted with Trizol reagent, and quality was checked on an Agilent 2100 Bioanalyzer. Including the terminal cysteine and phenylalanine, the CDR3 comprises 14 residues. The kept DNA is CDR3 alone, 42 bases in frame from the first base. V is reduced by 6 bases and J by 0 bases, leaving a spacing of 10 bases between them. Reading the germline V gene gives CDR1 ENHRY and CDR2 SYGVKD.

This clonotype was obtained from a woman aged 40 to 50 with Graves' ophthalmopathy. The sequence joins TRBV10-3 to TRBJ2-3, with the D gene tentatively TRBD1 or TRBD2, based on 5 matching bases in each. The sequenced sample was blood. The base sequence is TGTGCCATCAGCGTTGGGGGTAGCACAGATACGCAGTATTTT. Translated, it gives CAISVGGSTDTQYF.